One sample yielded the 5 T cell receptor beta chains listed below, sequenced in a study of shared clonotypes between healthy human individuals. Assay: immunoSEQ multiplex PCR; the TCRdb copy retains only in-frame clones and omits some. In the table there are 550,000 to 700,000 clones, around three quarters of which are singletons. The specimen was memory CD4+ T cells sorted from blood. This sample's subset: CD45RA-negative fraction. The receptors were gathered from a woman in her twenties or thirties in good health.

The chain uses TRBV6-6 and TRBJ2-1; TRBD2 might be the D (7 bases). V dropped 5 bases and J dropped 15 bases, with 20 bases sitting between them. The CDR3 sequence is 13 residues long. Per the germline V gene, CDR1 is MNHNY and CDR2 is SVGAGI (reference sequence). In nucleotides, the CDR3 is TGTGCCAGCAGTAAGGGGGACGGGGGGATTGCGTTCTTC. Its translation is CASSKGDGGIAFF.

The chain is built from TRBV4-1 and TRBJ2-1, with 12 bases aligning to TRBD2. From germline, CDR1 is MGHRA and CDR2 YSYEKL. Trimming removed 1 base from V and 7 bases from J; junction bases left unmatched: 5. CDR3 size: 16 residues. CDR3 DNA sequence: TGCGCCAGCAGCCAAGGGTGGACTAGCGGGAAAAATGAGCAGTTCTTC. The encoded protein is CASSQGWTSGKNEQFF.

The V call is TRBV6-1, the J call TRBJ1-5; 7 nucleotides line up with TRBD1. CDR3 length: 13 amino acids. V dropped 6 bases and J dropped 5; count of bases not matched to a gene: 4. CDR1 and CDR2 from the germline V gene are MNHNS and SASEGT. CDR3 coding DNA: TGTGCCAGCAGGACAGGGTCCCATCAGCCCCAGCATTTT. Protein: CASRTGSHQPQHF.

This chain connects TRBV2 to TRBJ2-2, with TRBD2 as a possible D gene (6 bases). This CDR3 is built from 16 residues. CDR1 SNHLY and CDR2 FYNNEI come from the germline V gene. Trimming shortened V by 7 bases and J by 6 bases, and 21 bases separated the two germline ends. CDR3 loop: CASNRRGLLNAGELFF. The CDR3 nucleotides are TGTGCCAGCAACCGCCGGGGGTTGTTGAATGCCGGGGAGCTGTTTTTT.

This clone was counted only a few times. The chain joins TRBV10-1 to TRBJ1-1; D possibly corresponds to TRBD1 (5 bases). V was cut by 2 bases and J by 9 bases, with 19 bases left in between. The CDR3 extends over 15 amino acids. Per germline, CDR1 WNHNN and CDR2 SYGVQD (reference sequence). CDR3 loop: CASSESEGRGTKAFF. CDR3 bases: TGCGCCAGCAGTGAGAGTGAGGGAAGGGGAACGAAAGCTTTCTTT.